The clone carrying this TCR beta chain has a count of ten or more. TCR amplification ran approximately 20 PCR cycles using constant-region and V-primer adapter primers. TCRdb used MiXCR to reprocess the reads, holding one entry per CDR3 protein. The repertoire holds about 52,000 distinct CDR3 sequences, around a third seen once, with around 8% in the top ten. As for time point: after trial treatment. Treatment noted: LDRT plus nivolumab, ipilimumab, low-dose cyclophosphamide and aspirin (RACIN trial). Eligibility required advanced solid tumors lacking tumor-infiltrating lymphocytes. This sample was taken from a study of low-dose radiotherapy and immunotherapy resistance in tumors. Turning to the study itself: Fractions of 1 Gy went to Cohort 2 every two weeks, for 13 Gy over 26 weeks.

With V trimmed by 5 bases and J by 4 bases, 7 bases remained unmatched. Germline V lookup: CDR1 SEHNR, CDR2 FQNEAQ (reference sequence). This CDR3 is 15 amino acids long. The sequencing here drew on PBMCs, taken after low-dose radiotherapy plus immunotherapy. This chain joins TRBV7-9 and TRBJ1-1; TRBD1 aligns across 10 bases. The TCR originated in a male donor with rectosigmoid adenocarcinoma. Here the CDR3 reads CASSIFGTGVTEAFF. DNA for the CDR3: TGTGCCAGCAGCATTTTTGGGACAGGGGTCACTGAAGCTTTCTTT. The full variable domain, with the rest looked up from reference TRBV7-9 and TRBJ1-1, is DTGVSQNPRHKITKRGQNVTFRCDPISEHNRLYWYRQTLGQGPEFLTYFQNEAQLEKSRLLSDRFSAERPKGSFSTLEIQRTEQGDSAMYLCASSIFGTGVTEAFFGQGTRLTVV.